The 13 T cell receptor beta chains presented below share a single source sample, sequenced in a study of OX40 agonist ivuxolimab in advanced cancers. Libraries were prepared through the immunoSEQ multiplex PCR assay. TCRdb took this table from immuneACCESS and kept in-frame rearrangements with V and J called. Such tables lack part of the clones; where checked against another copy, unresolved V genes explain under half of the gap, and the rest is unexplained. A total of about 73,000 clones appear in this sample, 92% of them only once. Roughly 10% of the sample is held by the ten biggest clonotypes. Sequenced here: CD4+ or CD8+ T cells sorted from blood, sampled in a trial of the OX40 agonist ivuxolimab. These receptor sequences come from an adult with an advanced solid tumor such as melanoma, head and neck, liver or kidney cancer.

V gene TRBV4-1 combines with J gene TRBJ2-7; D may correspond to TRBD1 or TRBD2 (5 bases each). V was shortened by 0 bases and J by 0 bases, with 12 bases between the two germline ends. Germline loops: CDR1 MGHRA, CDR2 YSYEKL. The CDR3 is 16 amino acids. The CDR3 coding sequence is TGCGCCAGCAGCCAAGATGAGGGGTCAATCTCCTACGAGCAGTACTTC. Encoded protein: CASSQDEGSISYEQYF.

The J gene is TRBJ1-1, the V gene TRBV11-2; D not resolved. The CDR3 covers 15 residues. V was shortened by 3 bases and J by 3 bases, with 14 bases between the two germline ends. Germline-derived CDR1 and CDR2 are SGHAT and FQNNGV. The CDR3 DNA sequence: TGTGCCAGCAGCTTGGACCAGTTCGGGGACACTGAAGCTTTCTTT. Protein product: CASSLDQFGDTEAFF.

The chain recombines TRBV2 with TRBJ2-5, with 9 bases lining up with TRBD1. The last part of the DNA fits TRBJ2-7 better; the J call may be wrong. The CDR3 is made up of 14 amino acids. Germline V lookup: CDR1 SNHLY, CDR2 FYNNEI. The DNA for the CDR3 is TGTGCCAGGCCATCGGGACAGGGTGGCGACGAGCAGTACTTC. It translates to CARPSGQGGDEQYF.

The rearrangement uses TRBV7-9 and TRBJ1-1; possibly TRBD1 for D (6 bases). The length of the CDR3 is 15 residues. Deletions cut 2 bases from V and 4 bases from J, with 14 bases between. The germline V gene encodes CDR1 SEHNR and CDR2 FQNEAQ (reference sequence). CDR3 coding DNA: TGTGCCAGCAGCTTACAGGGGTTGGGGATCACTGAAGCTTTCTTT. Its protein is CASSLQGLGITEAFF.

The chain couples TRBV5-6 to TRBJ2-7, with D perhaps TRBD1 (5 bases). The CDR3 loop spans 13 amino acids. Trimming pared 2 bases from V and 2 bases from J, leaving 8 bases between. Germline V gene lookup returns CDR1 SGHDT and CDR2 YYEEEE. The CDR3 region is CASSFQGTYEQYF. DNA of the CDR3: TGTGCCAGCAGCTTCCAGGGTACCTACGAGCAGTACTTC. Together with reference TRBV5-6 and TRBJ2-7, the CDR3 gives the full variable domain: DAGVTQSPTHLIKTRGQQVTLRCSPKSGHDTVSWYQQALGQGPQFIFQYYEEEERQRGNFPDRFSGHQFPNYSSELNVNALLLGDSALYLCASSFQGTYEQYFGPGTRLTVT.

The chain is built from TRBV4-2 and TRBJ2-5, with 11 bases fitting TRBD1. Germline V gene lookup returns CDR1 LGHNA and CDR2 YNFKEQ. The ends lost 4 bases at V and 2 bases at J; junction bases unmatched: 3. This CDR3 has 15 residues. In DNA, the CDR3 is TGTGCCAGCAGCCCCCGGGACAGGGGGCAAGAGACCCAGTACTTC. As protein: CASSPRDRGQETQYF.

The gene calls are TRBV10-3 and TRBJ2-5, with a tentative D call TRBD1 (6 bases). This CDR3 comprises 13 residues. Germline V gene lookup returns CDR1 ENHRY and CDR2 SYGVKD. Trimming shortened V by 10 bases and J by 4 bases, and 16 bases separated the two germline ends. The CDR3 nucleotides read TGTGCCACAGCAGGGGACGCAGGAGAGACCCAGTACTTC. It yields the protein CATAGDAGETQYF.

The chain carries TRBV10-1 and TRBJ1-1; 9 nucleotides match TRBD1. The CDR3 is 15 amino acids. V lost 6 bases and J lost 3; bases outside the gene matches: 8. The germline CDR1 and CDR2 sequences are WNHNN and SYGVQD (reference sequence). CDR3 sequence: CASSGRTGADTEAFF. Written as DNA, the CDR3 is TGCGCCAGCAGCGGACGGACAGGGGCGGACACTGAAGCTTTCTTT.

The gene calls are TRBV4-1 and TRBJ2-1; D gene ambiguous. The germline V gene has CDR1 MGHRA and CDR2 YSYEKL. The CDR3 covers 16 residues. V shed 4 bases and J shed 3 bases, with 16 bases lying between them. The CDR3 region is CASSLTEVAIYNEQFF. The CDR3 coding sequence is TGCGCCAGCAGCCTAACCGAGGTGGCTATCTACAATGAGCAGTTCTTC.

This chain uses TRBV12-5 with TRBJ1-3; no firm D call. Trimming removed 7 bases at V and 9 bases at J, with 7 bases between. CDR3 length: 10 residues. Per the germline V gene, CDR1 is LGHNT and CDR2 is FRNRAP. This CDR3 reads CASAMGTIYF. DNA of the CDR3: TGTGCTAGTGCCATGGGCACCATATATTTT.

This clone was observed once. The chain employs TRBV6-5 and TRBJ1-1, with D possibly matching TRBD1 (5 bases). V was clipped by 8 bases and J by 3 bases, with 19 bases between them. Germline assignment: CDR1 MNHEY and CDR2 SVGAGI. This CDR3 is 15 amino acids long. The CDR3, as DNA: TGTGCCAGCGGGGCGATGCGAGGGTTGGACACTGAAGCTTTCTTT. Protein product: CASGAMRGLDTEAFF.

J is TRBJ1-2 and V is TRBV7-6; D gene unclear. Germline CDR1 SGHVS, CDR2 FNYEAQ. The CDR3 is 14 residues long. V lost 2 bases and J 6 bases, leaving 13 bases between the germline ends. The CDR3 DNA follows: TGTGCCAGCAGCTTAAGCGCCCCGACGGATGGCTACACCTTC. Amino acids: CASSLSAPTDGYTF.

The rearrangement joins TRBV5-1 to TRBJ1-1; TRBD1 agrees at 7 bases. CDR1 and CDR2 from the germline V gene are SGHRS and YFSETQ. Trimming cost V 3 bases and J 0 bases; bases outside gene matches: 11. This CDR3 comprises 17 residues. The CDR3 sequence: CASSSLPPDRVNTEAFF. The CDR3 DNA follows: TGCGCCAGCAGCTCCCTCCCGCCTGACAGGGTGAACACTGAAGCTTTCTTT.